This entry lists 11 T cell receptor beta chains sequenced from one sample in a study of blood T cells in healthy people across ages. A second PCR of roughly 7 to 11 cycles used a sample-barcoded 5' primer and a J-beta primer mix. TCRdb processed the 5' RACE reads anew with MiXCR; each CDR3 protein has one entry. The data hold approximately 1.5 million distinct CDR3 sequences, with roughly 43% observed a single time. The sample was blood. These receptors all stem from a woman under 30 in good health.

V and J are TRBV19 and TRBJ2-1; D not certain. The CDR3 has 15 amino acids. With 6 bases removed from V and 0 bases from J, the gap between germline ends came to 12 bases. CDR1 and CDR2 (germline): LNHDA, SQIVND (reference sequence). This CDR3 is CASSFAEFSYNEQFF. CDR3 in DNA: TGTGCCAGTAGCTTTGCGGAGTTCTCCTACAATGAGCAGTTCTTC.

This clonotype was seen ten or more times. This rearrangement joins TRBV4-1 to TRBJ2-7, with D unresolved. The CDR3 sequence is 13 residues long. Looked up from germline, CDR1 is MGHRA and CDR2 is YSYEKL. Trimming removed 2 bases from V and 0 bases from J, with 5 bases in between. The CDR3 reads CASSQTASYEQYF. The CDR3 DNA follows: TGCGCCAGCAGCCAAACAGCCTCCTACGAGCAGTACTTC.

This clonotype was observed a few times. Written as DNA, the CDR3 is TGTGCCAGCAGCTTACGGGTTATTGGGGCCAACGTCCTGACTTTC. It yields the protein CASSLRVIGANVLTF. V and J are TRBV7-2 and TRBJ2-6; D unresolved. Germline CDR1 reads SGHTA; CDR2 reads FQGNSA. The CDR3 length is 15 residues. V was cut by 2 bases and J by 3 bases, with 8 bases left in between.

The chain is built from TRBV20-1 and TRBJ2-5; D might be TRBD1 (6 bases). The end of the DNA fits TRBJ2-7 better, so the J call may be wrong. The CDR3 contains 15 residues. Per germline, CDR1 DFQATT and CDR2 SNEGSKA (reference sequence). DNA for the CDR3: TGCAGTGCTACCGACCCCGACAGGATTCCAAACGAGCAGTACTTC. As protein: CSATDPDRIPNEQYF.

V gene TRBV27 combines with J gene TRBJ1-2; 10 bases agree with TRBD1. This CDR3 is 17 amino acids long. The J segment lost 6 bases and the V segment lost 3 bases, leaving 13 bases of the junction unmatched. Germline V gene lookup returns CDR1 MNHEY and CDR2 SMNVEV (reference sequence). The CDR3: CASSFGLWGQGTDGYTF. The CDR3 bases are TGTGCCAGCAGTTTTGGGTTATGGGGACAGGGGACGGATGGCTACACCTTC.

This clonotype occurred a few times. This chain joins TRBV15 and TRBJ2-1; D may correspond to TRBD1 or TRBD2 (5 bases each). V lost 0 bases to trimming and J lost 8 bases, with 14 bases between them. This CDR3 contains 15 residues. Germline CDR1 and CDR2: LNHNV and YYDKDF (reference sequence). CDR3: CATSRDLGTLDEQFF. The DNA for the CDR3 is TGTGCCACCAGCAGAGATCTTGGGACCTTGGATGAGCAGTTCTTC.

CDR3 sequence reads: CASSPSSGGAYEQYF. Written as DNA, the CDR3 is TGTGCCAGCAGCCCCAGTAGCGGGGGGGCCTACGAGCAGTACTTC. The rearrangement uses TRBV7-8 and TRBJ2-7; 11 positions agree with TRBD2. Per germline, CDR1 SGHVS and CDR2 FQNEAQ. The V gene end was trimmed by 5 bases and the J gene end by 2 bases; junction bases not matched to a gene: 5. The CDR3 is made up of 15 amino acids. Supplemented by reference TRBV7-8 and TRBJ2-7, the full variable domain reads GAGVSQSPRYKVAKRGQDVALRCDPISGHVSLFWYQQALGQGPEFLTYFQNEAQLDKSGLPSDRFFAERPEGSVSTLKIQRTQQEDSAVYLCASSPSSGGAYEQYFGPGTRLTVT.

This clonotype has more than one count but fewer than ten. This chain joins TRBV7-2 and TRBJ2-3, with D perhaps matching TRBD2 (6 bases). The V and J ends lost 5 bases and 2 bases respectively, with 11 bases between them. This CDR3 region has 14 residues. CDR1 and CDR2 from the germline V gene are SGHTA and FQGNSA. The DNA of the CDR3 is TGTGCCAGCAGCCCGGGACTGATCACAGATACGCAGTATTTT. Protein sequence: CASSPGLITDTQYF.

Notes on this clonotype: Sequence at one end of the junction differs from germline and may be a read error. The chain recombines TRBV5-1 with TRBJ2-5; TRBD2 matches at 10 bases. The J call may be faulty, since TRBJ2-7 better matches the DNA end. The CDR3 contains 14 residues. The V gene's germline CDR1 is SGHRS and CDR2 YFSETQ. CDR3 protein: CASSLLAGEDEQYF. The CDR3 bases are TGTGCCAGCAGCTTGCTAGCGGGAGAGGACGAGCAGTACTTC.

This clonotype has a single count. This chain links TRBV28 with TRBJ1-1; 9 bases fit TRBD1. Germline V CDR1 and CDR2: MDHEN, SYDVKM. The CDR3 has 16 amino acids. Trimming at V came to 5 bases and at J to 1 base, leaving 8 bases not matched to a gene. CDR3 sequence (DNA): TGTGCCAGCAGTGAATTCTCGGACAGGGGGAACACTGAAGCTTTCTTT. It translates to CASSEFSDRGNTEAFF.

This clonotype was picked up a small number of times. The rearrangement links TRBV29-1 to TRBJ1-2, with D uncertain. Germline CDR1 and CDR2: SQVTM and ANQGSEA. The CDR3 contains 10 residues. V lost 3 bases and J lost 8, with 7 bases in between. CDR3 sequence (DNA): TGCAGCGTTGATAGGGAAGGCTACACCTTC. It yields the protein CSVDREGYTF.